The 15 T cell receptor beta chains given below trace back to one sample, sequenced in a study of blood T cell repertoires in COVID-19. TCRdb keeps only in-frame clones here, not all; method: immunoSEQ multiplex PCR. The sample carries about 100,000 clones, around 82% recorded once. Sequencing was carried out using peripheral blood. The receptors derive from a man between 60 and 75 years old with acute or convalescent COVID-19.

This clone was seen only a few times. The V call is TRBV18, the J call TRBJ1-2; D not certain. Germline values: CDR1 KGHSH, CDR2 LQKENI. V was shortened by 3 bases and J by 1 base, with 9 bases between the two germline ends. This CDR3 contains 14 residues. The CDR3 DNA reads TGTGCCAGCTCACCGGCGACACTTAACTATGGCTACACCTTC. Its protein is CASSPATLNYGYTF.

The V gene is TRBV7-2, the J gene TRBJ2-2; maybe TRBD1 (5 bases). Germline-derived CDR1 and CDR2 are SGHTA and FQGNSA. Trimming removed 3 bases at V and 0 bases at J, with 11 bases between. CDR3 length equals 16 residues. The CDR3 loop reads CASSFDSLANTGELFF. CDR3 nucleotide sequence: TGTGCCAGCAGCTTCGACAGTCTCGCGAACACCGGGGAGCTGTTTTTT.

The chain has TRBV5-1 and TRBJ1-5; no firm D call. Deletions cut 2 bases from V and 4 bases from J, with 13 bases between. CDR3 size: 15 residues. The germline V gene encodes CDR1 SGHRS and CDR2 YFSETQ. The CDR3 coding sequence is TGCGCCAGCAGCTTTCTCGGAACAGCTAATCAGCCCCAGCATTTT. Protein sequence: CASSFLGTANQPQHF.

The rearrangement links TRBV2 to TRBJ1-6; D not resolved. V was clipped by 7 bases and J by 7 bases, with 20 bases between them. The germline gives CDR1 SNHLY, CDR2 FYNNEI. The CDR3 totals 16 residues. CDR3 amino acids: CASTLHGLEGNSPLHF. CDR3 nucleotide sequence: TGTGCCAGCACCCTCCACGGGTTGGAGGGAAATTCACCCCTCCACTTT.

The rearrangement links TRBV5-4 to TRBJ1-2, with 10 bases fitting TRBD1. Per germline, CDR1 SGHNT and CDR2 YYREEE (reference sequence). V lost 4 bases, J lost 4 bases, and 4 bases stayed unmatched. The CDR3 is made up of 14 amino acids. In DNA, the CDR3 is TGTGCCAGCAGCCAAGGACAGGGGGTCTATGGCTACACCTTC. Translating gives CASSQGQGVYGYTF.

On this clone itself: One end of the junction does not line up with germline, which may come from a read error. This chain joins TRBV6-1 and TRBJ1-1; D remains unclear. This CDR3 is built from 17 residues. Germline-derived CDR1 and CDR2 are MNHNS and SASEGT. CDR3 protein: CASSGPEESTRNAEAFF. The CDR3 region has the DNA TGTGCCAGCAGTGGGCCCGAGGAGAGTACGAGGAACGCTGAAGCTTTCTTT.

The chain employs TRBV6-5 and TRBJ2-5; maybe TRBD2 (5 bases). Germline CDR1 and CDR2: MNHEY and SVGAGI. The V and J ends lost 0 bases and 3 bases respectively, with 5 bases between them. The CDR3 is 13 residues long. CDR3 sequence: CASSYSREETQYF. CDR3 DNA: TGTGCCAGCAGTTACTCGAGGGAAGAGACCCAGTACTTC.

This clone was seen a handful of times. V and J are TRBV9 and TRBJ2-1; possible D gene TRBD2, 6 bases. CDR3 size: 16 residues. Germline CDR1 reads SGDLS; CDR2 reads YYNGEE. V was shortened by 1 base and J by 4 bases, with 15 bases between the two germline ends. The CDR3 nucleotides are TGTGCCAGCAGCGTAAGGTCCGGGAGTTCATACAATGAGCAGTTCTTC. As protein: CASSVRSGSSYNEQFF.

This chain uses TRBV28 with TRBJ2-2; TRBD2 agrees at 9 bases. This CDR3 comprises 16 residues. In germline, CDR1 is MDHEN, CDR2 SYDVKM. V dropped 2 bases and J dropped 5; count of bases not matched to a gene: 6. The CDR3 DNA sequence: TGTGCCAGCAGTTTAGCGGGAGGGCCGCGGACCGGGGAGCTGTTTTTT. It specifies CASSLAGGPRTGELFF.

The V gene is TRBV7-9, the J gene TRBJ2-1; 13 nucleotides align to TRBD2. Germline CDR1 is SEHNR and CDR2 is FQNEAQ (reference sequence). V dropped 5 bases and J dropped 4; count of bases not matched to a gene: 8. The CDR3 has 17 residues. CDR3: CASSKQGTSGDYNEQFF. The CDR3 DNA sequence: TGTGCCAGCAGCAAACAGGGGACTAGCGGGGATTACAATGAGCAGTTCTTC.

This rearrangement joins TRBV2 to TRBJ1-1, with TRBD1 matching 7 bases. The V segment lost 7 bases and the J segment 1 base; nucleotides outside the gene matches: 6. CDR1 and CDR2 from the germline V gene are SNHLY and FYNNEI. CDR3 length: 14 residues. CDR3 loop: CASKGQAGNTEAFF. The DNA for the CDR3 is TGTGCCAGCAAAGGACAGGCCGGGAACACTGAAGCTTTCTTT.

This clone was detected once. CDR3 sequence reads: CASSLDGGPGRYEQYF. CDR3 nucleotides: TGTGCCAGCAGCTTAGACGGGGGGCCAGGGCGATACGAGCAGTACTTC. The chain carries TRBV7-8 and TRBJ2-7; a weak D match, TRBD2 (7 bases). In germline, CDR1 is SGHVS, CDR2 FQNEAQ. V lost 1 base and J lost 4, with 17 bases in between. This CDR3 has 16 residues.

V usage is TRBV30 and J usage is TRBJ1-5, with 11 bases matching TRBD1. Germline values: CDR1 GTSNPN, CDR2 SVGIG (reference sequence). This CDR3 region has 14 residues. Trimming removed 0 bases from V and 6 bases from J; junction bases left unmatched: 1. CDR3 DNA: TGTGCCTGGAGTGTAGGACAGGGGGCTCAGCCCCAGCATTTT. This translates into CAWSVGQGAQPQHF.

J is TRBJ1-1 and V is TRBV27; 7 bases are a match to TRBD1. The CDR3 runs to 14 residues. Per germline, CDR1 MNHEY and CDR2 SMNVEV (reference sequence). V was clipped by 0 bases and J by 6 bases; unmatched bases: 4. The CDR3 DNA sequence: TGTGCCAGCAGTTTATCACCCGACAGGGCTGAAGCTTTCTTT. Its translation: CASSLSPDRAEAFF.

This clone came up once. This chain joins TRBV5-5 and TRBJ1-6; D possibly corresponds to TRBD1 (5 bases). Per the germline V gene, CDR1 is SGHKS and CDR2 is YYEKEE (reference sequence). This CDR3 is 15 amino acids long. V lost 2 bases, J lost 4 bases, and 10 bases lay in between. The CDR3 loop reads CASSFGASYNSPLHF. For the CDR3, the DNA is TGTGCCAGCAGCTTTGGGGCGTCTTATAATTCACCCCTCCACTTT. The whole variable domain, remainder taken from reference TRBV5-5 and TRBJ1-6, is DAGVTQSPTHLIKTRGQQVTLRCSPISGHKSVSWYQQVLGQGPQFIFQYYEKEERGRGNFPDRFSARQFPNYSSELNVNALLLGDSALYLCASSFGASYNSPLHFGNGTRLTVT.